This T cell receptor (beta chain) emerged from a study of T cells in Graves' hyperthyroidism and ophthalmopathy (dated by TCRdb to the late 2010s). Notes on the research overall: Peripheral blood was sampled at the time of initial diagnosis, prior to any treatment. After sampling, hyperthyroidism patients received methimazole starting at 30 mg daily, and ophthalmopathy patients received high-dose intravenous methylprednisolone. Prospective prediction of ophthalmopathy was tested in an independent validation cohort of approximately 19 hyperthyroidism patients and 17 patients who later progressed to ophthalmopathy. The roughly 91 discovery patients were randomly divided into training and test sets at a 7:3 ratio. The paper describes TCR Vbeta CDR3 sequencing of 135 peripheral blood samples, made up of roughly 40 ophthalmopathy patients, around 78 hyperthyroidism patients and 17 progressor patients. In addition, the study compared T-cell repertoires in thyroid tissue and in blood from roughly six Graves' hyperthyroidism patients. TCR V-J signatures able to tell the groups apart were searched for in a discovery cohort of 95 or so patients, of whom over 40 had Graves' ophthalmopathy and around 58 had stable Graves' hyperthyroidism.

This clonotype was found many times. Its antigen is unknown. Base quality data are lacking; no much larger clone is found one base away. The TCR beta CDR3 regions were amplified from RNA transcripts. A first-round RT-PCR of the TCR CDR3 used the HTBI primer set with the Qiagen OneStep RT-PCR kit. A second multiplex PCR round built the libraries, followed by size selection and purification. The libraries were sequenced on an Illumina HiSeq2000 using paired-end 100 bp reads. Per the authors' processing: SOAPnuke was used to process the raw data, with reads discarded if the reads contained adapters or uncalled bases, had a mean Phred below 15, or lacked an exact constant-primer or identifier match. High-quality paired reads were merged with COPE v1.2.5, and unique nucleotide sequences were defined as clonotypes. Clonotypes were aligned to IMGT TRBV, TRBD and TRBJ reference segments using MiTCR v1.1. Analysis was restricted to V-J combinations with a frequency above 0.0001, which covered roughly 99% of repertoires. A TCS score was defined as the ratio between F50 (clonal expansion) and ExV (chaos), using BLOSUM62-based TCRdist between CDR3 peptides within each V-J. Welch's t-statistics and random forest reduced 514 V-J features to under 15, which were used in a naive Bayes classifier (R e1071). In-frame beta chains were kept once TCRdb had trimmed the public reads at Q25 with fastp and called clones with MiXCR. For every CDR3 protein sequence, its rows merge into one entry that carries the most common genes and DNA. V and J calls and clone size were set by TCRdb, not the authors. This sample lists roughly 700,000 distinct CDR3 sequences; 15% to 20% were detected once. The ten largest account for 15% to 18% of the sample.

What the study reported, not specific to this receptor: Ophthalmopathy was separated from stable hyperthyroidism by a 13 V-J signature model, with around 90% sensitivity and about 81% specificity obtained in cross-validation and 80%/75% obtained in testing. Sample size was not statistically predetermined, and blinding of investigators to group allocation was not performed. Most expanded thyroid clonotypes (frequency above 0.001) were also detected in blood, a finding suggesting that blood repertoires may reflect thyroid immune responses. During validation, the model predicted progression to ophthalmopathy a median of approximately six months ahead of onset, with just under 71% sensitivity and 72% to 85% specificity.

The CDR3 numbers 14 residues from cysteine through phenylalanine. Only CDR3 DNA remains: 42 bases, in frame from the first base. Looking up the germline V gene (reference sequence) yields CDR1 LNHDA and CDR2 SQIVND. Trimmed from V: 4 bases; trimmed from J: 5 bases; junction bases lacking a gene match: 5. Stable Graves' hyperthyroidism was defined as no progression to ophthalmopathy during 18 months of follow-up. Hyperthyroidism patients were newly diagnosed, had a disease duration of under 2 months, and were aged 18 to 65 years. Patients with uncontrolled infections, other autoimmune diseases, pregnancy or lactation were excluded. Diagnoses were established on the basis of clinical symptoms, serum thyroxine and TRAb, thyroid ultrasound, and orbital computed tomography. Ficoll-Paque density gradient centrifugation was used to isolate PBMCs from around 10 ml of fresh peripheral blood. Total RNA was extracted using Trizol reagent, and RNA quality was assessed on an Agilent 2100 Bioanalyzer.

The sequenced sample consisted of blood. The TCR comes from a man aged 50 to 60 with Graves' hyperthyroidism. This chain joins TRBV19 to TRBJ2-7; 10 central bases correspond to TRBD1. The DNA reads as follows: TGTGCCAGTAGTAAAATCGGGACAGGGGACGAGCAGTACTTC. Protein translation: CASSKIGTGDEQYF. Outside the CDR3, residues come from the reference TRBV19 and TRBJ2-7 proteins, so the full variable domain is: DGGITQSPKYLFRKEGQNVTLSCEQNLNHDAMYWYRQDPGQGLRLIYYSQIVNDFQKGDIAEGYSVSREKKESFPLTVTSAQKNPTAFYLCASSKIGTGDEQYFGPGTRLTVT.